The 10 T cell receptor beta chains listed next were all sequenced from one sample in a study of T cell responses to AZD1222 COVID-19 vaccine listed by TCRdb under 2021. Preparation of the library involved the immunoSEQ multiplex PCR assay. What TCRdb holds here is the immuneACCESS table cut down to in-frame rearrangements. Part of the clones is not present; checked against another copy, under half of the missing clones reflect an unresolved V gene, and the others are unexplained. The sample has more than 85,000 clones on record, around nine tenths of them singletons. Clones ranked in the top ten supply about 3.5% of the sample. Per the publication, the time point label means: baseline before first vaccination. Sequencing used peripheral blood, obtained on day 0 of AZD1222 vaccination. The source of these receptors is an adult in good health.

The chain recombines TRBV19 with TRBJ2-3; the match to TRBD2 covers 8 bases. J was trimmed by 2 bases and V by 5 bases; bases with no gene match: 6. Per the germline V gene, CDR1 is LNHDA and CDR2 is SQIVND (reference sequence). CDR3 length equals 15 residues. The CDR3 DNA sequence: TGTGCCAGTAGTTGGAGCGGGGGCAACACAGATACGCAGTATTTT. The encoded protein is CASSWSGGNTDTQYF.

In its sample, this clone was seen a few times. The chain carries TRBV6-5 and TRBJ1-2; D may be TRBD1 (5 bases). The ends were cut back, 5 bases at V and 1 base at J, with 8 bases in the middle. Per the germline V gene, CDR1 is MNHEY and CDR2 is SVGAGI. The CDR3 consists of 13 residues. In DNA, the CDR3 is TGTGCCAGCAGTCTCGACAGTAACTATGGCTACACCTTC. Translated, it gives CASSLDSNYGYTF.

The chain is built from TRBV9 and TRBJ1-2, with D perhaps matching TRBD1 (6 bases). The CDR3 extends over 13 amino acids. V lost 6 bases to trimming and J lost 2 bases, with 11 bases between them. Germline CDR1 reads SGDLS; CDR2 reads YYNGEE. The CDR3 DNA reads as TGTGCCAGCACCCGGACAGAAAACTATGGCTACACCTTC. Protein: CASTRTENYGYTF.

The V call is TRBV6-2 or TRBV6-3, the J call TRBJ1-5; weak D call: TRBD1 (5 bases). V was pared by 5 bases and J by 2 bases, with 16 bases between. The CDR3 covers 16 residues. Germline V lookup: CDR1 MNHEY, CDR2 SVGEGT. CDR3 sequence (DNA): TGTGCCAGCAGTCCCACATATGGGGGTGGCAATCAGCCCCAGCATTTT. It is translated as CASSPTYGGGNQPQHF.

The chain uses TRBV20-1 and TRBJ1-6; perhaps TRBD1 as D (5 bases). Germline V gene sequence: CDR1 DFQATT, CDR2 SNEGSKA (reference sequence). Trimming removed 3 bases at V and 12 bases at J, with 21 bases between. The CDR3 has 15 amino acids. The CDR3 DNA follows: TGCAGTGCTAGTAGGGCAGGGTCGGGAAGGGTACCCCTCCACTTT. It is translated as CSASRAGSGRVPLHF.

This clone was detected only once. V and J are TRBV29-1 and TRBJ1-1; 7 bases map to TRBD1. Trimming removed 6 bases from V and 7 bases from J; junction bases left unmatched: 2. Germline V gene sequence: CDR1 SQVTM, CDR2 ANQGSEA. This CDR3 spans 10 amino acids. The CDR3 spells CSVTGREAFF. The CDR3 DNA is TGCAGCGTGACAGGGCGTGAAGCTTTCTTT.

Remarks on this clone: A junction boundary mismatches the germline segment, possibly from a read error. The chain carries TRBV7-7 and TRBJ2-5, with 9 bases matching TRBD1. The CDR3 consists of 14 residues. Germline lookup yields CDR1 SSHAT and CDR2 FNYEAQ (reference sequence). CDR3 in amino acids: CASSPGQGEETQYF. DNA of the CDR3: TGTGCTAGCAGCCCGGGACAGGGTGAAGAGACCCAGTACTTC.

This sequence joins TRBV28 and TRBJ1-2; D is unclear. The CDR3 contains 11 residues. With 3 bases removed from V and 7 bases from J, the gap between germline ends came to 6 bases. Germline loops: CDR1 MDHEN, CDR2 SYDVKM. The CDR3 region is CASSFSTGYTF. As DNA, the CDR3 is TGTGCCAGCAGTTTTAGTACTGGCTACACCTTC.

This chain joins TRBV30 and TRBJ2-1; TRBD2 aligns across 7 bases. CDR3 length: 11 amino acids. With V trimmed by 4 bases and J by 15 bases, 9 bases remained unmatched. Germline V lookup: CDR1 GTSNPN, CDR2 SVGIG (reference sequence). CDR3 nucleotides: TGTGCCTGGACCCGACTAGCACGCCCGTTCTTC. It is translated as CAWTRLARPFF.

The rearrangement uses TRBV6-2 or TRBV6-3 and TRBJ1-2; D remains unclear. V was trimmed by 8 bases and J by 8 bases, leaving 9 bases between them. Germline CDR1 is MNHEY and CDR2 is SVGEGT. The CDR3 length is 10 residues. The CDR3 nucleotides are TGTGCCAGCGGCCTAGGGGGCTACACCTTC. Amino acid sequence: CASGLGGYTF.